This entry is about one T cell receptor (beta chain). Its cognate antigen is unknown. It was patients with CD8+CD57+ cell expansion by flow cytometry who were chosen for sequencing. Blood was sampled before the patients had received any therapy. The data are from a study of CD8+CD57+ T cells in acquired aplastic anemia. TCR beta VDJ combinations and CDR3 sequences were profiled from genomic DNA. TCRdb fed the reads into MiXCR, producing one record per CDR3 protein. The sample contains about 98,000 distinct CDR3 sequences, approximately 73% of which appear only once. Broader study findings: Patients and healthy controls showed no significant CD8+ Simpson's diversity difference.

This receptor was obtained from a human donor with aplastic anemia. Sequencing input: sorted CD4+, CD8+, or CD8+CD57+ T cells (not recorded which) from PBMCs.

CDR3 nucleotides: TGTGCCAGTAGTATAGGTGACAGGGTGGCCTATAATTCACCCCTCCACTTT. It encodes CASSIGDRVAYNSPLHF. The genes are TRBV19 and TRBJ1-6, with TRBD1 matching 7 bases. The junction had 5 bases not matched to a gene; V was cut back by 1 base and J by 2 bases. The CDR3 loop spans 17 amino acids. Per the germline V gene, CDR1 is LNHDA and CDR2 is SQIVND (reference sequence).